These T cell receptor beta chains were read from a single sample in a study of identical twins. TCRdb reanalysed the 5' RACE reads using MiXCR and keeps one entry per CDR3 protein. The data contain more than 350,000 distinct CDR3 sequences, around 9% of them singletons. Source material: naive T cells sorted from blood. The receptors were sampled from a woman aged 45-59 years in good health. The conserved cysteine and the conserved F or W are not part of the CDR3 here.

CDR3 protein: ASSLKSGRGELF; CDR3 length: 12; V gene: TRBV3-1
CDR3 protein: ASSLNPLGQAGS; CDR3 length: 12; V gene: TRBV27
CDR3 protein: ASSLGFRRSSFGYT; CDR3 length: 14; V gene: TRBV7-9
CDR3 protein: ASSPPGLADQETQY; CDR3 length: 14; V gene: TRBV2
CDR3 protein: ASSAQTSADTQY; CDR3 length: 12; V gene: TRBV5-1
CDR3 protein: ASSLTSGADTQY; CDR3 length: 12; V gene: TRBV11-2
CDR3 protein: ASSLDRPRGNEQF; CDR3 length: 13; V gene: TRBV11-2
CDR3 protein: ASSYLPPGRKNNEQF; CDR3 length: 15; V gene: TRBV6-6
CDR3 protein: ASSVATGGNTEAF; CDR3 length: 13; V gene: TRBV9
CDR3 protein: ASSFYTGTGPGDTQY; CDR3 length: 15; V gene: TRBV12-3/TRBV12-4
CDR3 protein: ASQLARSYNEQF; CDR3 length: 12; V gene: TRBV5-1
CDR3 protein: ASSPGTSGTDTQY; CDR3 length: 13; V gene: TRBV5-1
CDR3 protein: ASSPWGSSYNEQF; CDR3 length: 13; V gene: TRBV4-1
CDR3 protein: ASSLAGNSYNEQF; CDR3 length: 13; V gene: TRBV12-3/TRBV12-4
CDR3 protein: ASRHGAGPHQPQH; CDR3 length: 13; V gene: TRBV12-3/TRBV12-4
CDR3 protein: ASSPTGFTRSGTDTQY; CDR3 length: 16; V gene: TRBV5-5
CDR3 protein: ASSLQGAGYEQF; CDR3 length: 12; V gene: TRBV27
CDR3 protein: ATSATTGVISYNEQF; CDR3 length: 15; V gene: TRBV24-1
CDR3 protein: AISEGSGRANEQF; CDR3 length: 13; V gene: TRBV10-3
CDR3 protein: ASSEPGVGWANVLT; CDR3 length: 14; V gene: TRBV7-2
CDR3 protein: ASSPTWTFFTDTQY; CDR3 length: 14; V gene: TRBV27
CDR3 protein: ASSLSGGRKSNQPQH; CDR3 length: 15; V gene: TRBV12-3/TRBV12-4
CDR3 protein: ASSQTRGLAVYEQY; CDR3 length: 14; V gene: TRBV5-8
CDR3 protein: SGEGSPLGTQY; CDR3 length: 11; V gene: TRBV29-1
CDR3 protein: ASSQGGAPSYNEQF; CDR3 length: 14; V gene: TRBV4-1
CDR3 protein: ASSFTTGARGEQY; CDR3 length: 13; V gene: TRBV11-3
CDR3 protein: AISSDLGAETQY; CDR3 length: 12; V gene: TRBV10-3